This T cell receptor beta chain appears in the sequencing data of a study of technical replicates of blood from several donors. The repertoire was sequenced with immunoSEQ multiplex PCR; TCRdb's copy has only in-frame clones and lacks some. This sample carries tens of thousands of clones, 96% of them seen once, and the ten largest clones take under 0.2%. From germline, CDR1 is PRHDT and CDR2 FYEKMQ (reference sequence). CDR3 length: 15 amino acids. The V segment lost 3 bases and the J segment 14 bases; nucleotides outside the gene matches: 14. The sample consisted of T cells isolated from PBMCs. The receptor was isolated from a human donor in good health. This chain uses TRBV13 with TRBJ2-3, with 10 positions matching TRBD2. The DNA of the CDR3 is TGTGCCAGCAGCTTTAACCTAGCGGGGGCCGAGCCCCCGTATTTT. Residues: CASSFNLAGAEPPYF.